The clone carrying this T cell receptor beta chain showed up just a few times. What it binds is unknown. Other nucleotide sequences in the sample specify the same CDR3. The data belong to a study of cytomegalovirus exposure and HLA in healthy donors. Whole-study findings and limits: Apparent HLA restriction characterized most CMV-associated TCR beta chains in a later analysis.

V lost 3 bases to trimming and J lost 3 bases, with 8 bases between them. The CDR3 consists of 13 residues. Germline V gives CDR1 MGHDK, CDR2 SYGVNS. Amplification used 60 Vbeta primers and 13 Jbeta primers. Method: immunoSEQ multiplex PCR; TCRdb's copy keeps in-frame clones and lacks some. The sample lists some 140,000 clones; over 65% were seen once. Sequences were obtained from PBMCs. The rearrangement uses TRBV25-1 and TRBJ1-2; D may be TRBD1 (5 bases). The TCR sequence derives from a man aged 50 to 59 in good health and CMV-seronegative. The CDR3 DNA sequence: TGTGCCAGCAGTGAGACGGGGGACTATGGCTACACCTTC. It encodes CASSETGDYGYTF.